This passage covers 8 T cell receptor beta chains from one sample sequenced in a study of shared clonotypes between healthy human individuals. Some clones are missing from TCRdb's copy, which holds only in-frame ones; the method was immunoSEQ multiplex PCR. The repertoire holds fewer than 500,000 clones, with around 79% as singletons. The sequenced material came from PBMCs. These receptors all come from a woman in her thirties or forties in good health. Some clones in this sample may be carry-over from other donors' samples.

In its sample, this clone was seen a few times. This rearrangement joins TRBV5-1 to TRBJ1-4; D remains unclear. CDR1 is SGHRS, CDR2 YFSETQ, per germline. Deletions cut 5 bases from V and 5 bases from J, with 10 bases between. This CDR3 contains 13 residues. The CDR3 loop is CASSEQHNEKLFF. Written as DNA, the CDR3 is TGCGCCAGCAGTGAACAGCACAATGAAAAACTGTTTTTT. Full variable domain (outside the CDR3, taken from reference TRBV5-1 and TRBJ1-4): KAGVTQTPRYLIKTRGQQVTLSCSPISGHRSVSWYQQTPGQGLQFLFEYFSETQRNKGNFPGRFSGRQFSNSRSEMNVSTLELGDSALYLCASSEQHNEKLFFGSGTQLSVL.

This clone came up many times. The V call is TRBV5-1, the J call TRBJ2-5; 10 bases fit TRBD2. With V trimmed by 4 bases and J by 4 bases, 13 bases remained unmatched. Germline CDR1 reads SGHRS; CDR2 reads YFSETQ. The CDR3 sequence is 17 residues long. CDR3 loop: CASSPGDTSGVLETQYF. CDR3 DNA: TGCGCCAGCAGCCCGGGCGATACTAGCGGGGTATTAGAGACCCAGTACTTC.

The chain uses TRBV11-2 and TRBJ1-1; 8 positions match TRBD1. Germline lookup yields CDR1 SGHAT and CDR2 FQNNGV. Trimming at V came to 4 bases and at J to 4 bases, leaving 8 bases not matched to a gene. The CDR3 has 15 amino acids. CDR3 amino acids: CASSSIRTGGTEAFF. CDR3 DNA sequence: TGTGCCAGCAGCTCCATCCGTACAGGGGGCACTGAAGCTTTCTTT.

This clone showed up just once. The V call is TRBV18, the J call TRBJ1-4, with D perhaps matching TRBD1 (5 bases). The CDR3 length is 16 residues. Germline CDR1 reads KGHSH; CDR2 reads LQKENI. Deletions cut 2 bases from V and 6 bases from J, with 16 bases between. Here the CDR3 reads CASSPSRATLHEKLFF. In DNA, the CDR3 is TGTGCCAGCTCACCAAGCAGGGCCACCCTCCATGAAAAACTGTTTTTT.

The chain carries TRBV30 and TRBJ2-3; D unresolved. V was pared by 3 bases and J by 4 bases, with 11 bases between. The CDR3 loop spans 13 amino acids. Germline values: CDR1 GTSNPN, CDR2 SVGIG (reference sequence). The CDR3 sequence is CAWSPSLPDTQYF. The CDR3 nucleotides are TGTGCCTGGAGCCCCTCTCTCCCAGATACGCAGTATTTT.

The chain uses TRBV27 and TRBJ2-7; TRBD2 might be the D (6 bases). Germline V CDR1 and CDR2: MNHEY, SMNVEV (reference sequence). V lost 4 bases and J lost 0, with 13 bases in between. The CDR3 spans 15 residues. The CDR3 sequence: CASSSVSRGSYEQYF. CDR3 nucleotides: TGTGCCAGCAGTTCGGTCTCGCGGGGCTCCTACGAGCAGTACTTC.

In DNA, the CDR3 is TGTGCCAGCAGCGCCAATCCGGGACTAGCATCCGAGCAGTACTTC. Protein product: CASSANPGLASEQYF. This chain joins TRBV9 and TRBJ2-7, with 9 bases that match TRBD2. CDR3 length: 15 amino acids. V shed 3 bases, J shed 6 bases, and the junction held 10 bases outside the gene matches. From germline, CDR1 is SGDLS and CDR2 YYNGEE.

Here the CDR3 DNA reads TGTGCCAGCAGTTTCGGACGTAATCAGCCCCAGCATTTT. Amino acids: CASSFGRNQPQHF. V gene TRBV27 combines with J gene TRBJ1-5; D ambiguous. CDR1 MNHEY and CDR2 SMNVEV come from the germline V gene (reference sequence). V lost 3 bases, J lost 4 bases, and 7 bases lay in between. This CDR3 spans 13 amino acids.